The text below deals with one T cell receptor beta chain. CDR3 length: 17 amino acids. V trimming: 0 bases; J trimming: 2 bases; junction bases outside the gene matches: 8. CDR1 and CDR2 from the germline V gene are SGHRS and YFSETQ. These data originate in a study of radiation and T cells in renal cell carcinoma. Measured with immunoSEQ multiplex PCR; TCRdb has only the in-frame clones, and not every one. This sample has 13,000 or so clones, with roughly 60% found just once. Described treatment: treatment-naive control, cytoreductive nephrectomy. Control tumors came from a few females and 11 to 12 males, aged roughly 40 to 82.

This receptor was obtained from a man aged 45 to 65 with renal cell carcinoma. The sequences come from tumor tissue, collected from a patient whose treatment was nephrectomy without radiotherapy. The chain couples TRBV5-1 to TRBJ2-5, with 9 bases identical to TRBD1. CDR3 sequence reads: CASSLATGQGLQETQYF. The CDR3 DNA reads TGCGCCAGCAGCTTGGCCACGGGACAGGGCCTACAAGAGACCCAGTACTTC.